This T cell receptor (beta chain) was sequenced for a study of CD8+CD57+ T cells in acquired aplastic anemia. Genomic DNA templated the TCR beta VDJ and CDR3 profiling. One entry per CDR3 protein, called by TCRdb with MiXCR from the reads. Seen here are 160,000 or so distinct CDR3 sequences, less than 60% observed once, and the top ten hold more than 0.95%. This clonotype was counted at least ten times. V shed 0 bases and J 4 bases; nucleotides not matched to a gene: 2. The germline V gene encodes CDR1 SGHRS and CDR2 YFSETQ. This CDR3 has 15 residues. Individuals selected for sequencing had exhibited CD8+CD57+ cell expansion on flow cytometry.

The rearrangement joins TRBV5-1 to TRBJ2-2; 8 bases are shared with TRBD1. Sequenced input: sorted CD4+, CD8+, or CD8+CD57+ T cells (not recorded which) from PBMCs. This sequence originates from a human donor with aplastic anemia. In DNA, the CDR3 is TGCGCCAGCAGCTTGGGGACAGGGATCACCGGGGAGCTGTTTTTT. It encodes CASSLGTGITGELFF.